This entry lists 21 T cell receptor beta chains sequenced from one sample in a study of identical twins. TCRdb redid the calling of the 5' RACE reads with MiXCR, one entry per CDR3 protein. The data contain 500,000 to 600,000 distinct CDR3 sequences, approximately 22% of them singletons. These same data were also listed under a study on T cells expressing NK-cell markers.

Sequenced material: CD4+ T cells sorted from blood. Every receptor here comes from a woman younger than 35 in good health.

This clonotype was seen only a few times. The rearrangement uses TRBV20-1 and TRBJ1-1, with D perhaps TRBD1 (5 bases). Trimming took 8 bases from V and 4 from J, leaving 11 bases between them. CDR1 DFQATT and CDR2 SNEGSKA come from the germline V gene (reference sequence). CDR3 length equals 11 residues. The CDR3 bases are TGCAGTCCCTATGGGGGCACTGAAGCTTTCTTT. Translating it yields CSPYGGTEAFF.

In its sample, this clonotype was seen once. V gene TRBV7-2 combines with J gene TRBJ2-3; the D is unclear. The CDR3 consists of 13 residues. The ends were cut back, 3 bases at V and 4 bases at J, with 8 bases in the middle. Looked up from germline, CDR1 is SGHTA and CDR2 is FQGNSA. The CDR3 DNA sequence: TGTGCCAGCAGCTTCTACGGGTCAGATACGCAGTATTTT. Its translation: CASSFYGSDTQYF.

The chain employs TRBV3-1 and TRBJ1-2; 9 bases map to TRBD1. The CDR3 is made up of 16 amino acids. The germline gives CDR1 LGHDT, CDR2 YNNKEL (reference sequence). V lost 4 bases and J lost 6; bases outside the gene matches: 12. The CDR3 sequence: CASSLQTGTGFNGYTF. For the CDR3, the DNA is TGTGCCAGCAGCCTACAGACCGGGACAGGGTTTAATGGCTACACCTTC.

The chain uses TRBV5-1 and TRBJ2-1, with TRBD2 matching 12 bases. The germline V gene has CDR1 SGHRS and CDR2 YFSETQ. After removal of 8 bases from V and 7 bases from J, the junction contained 13 bases not matched to a gene. The CDR3 runs 16 residues. The CDR3 is CASNTATSGSGNEQFF. In DNA form, the CDR3 reads TGCGCCAGTAATACCGCGACTAGCGGGAGTGGAAATGAGCAGTTCTTC.

The chain links TRBV20-1 to TRBJ1-1; a possible D gene is TRBD1 (5 bases). The CDR3 totals 11 residues. Between the trimmed V and J ends, which lost 5 bases and 2 bases, there was a span of 6 bases. Germline V lookup: CDR1 DFQATT, CDR2 SNEGSKA (reference sequence). Here the CDR3 reads CSADSNTEAFF. The CDR3 DNA is TGCAGTGCTGACAGTAACACTGAAGCTTTCTTT.

The sample holds a few counts of this clonotype. This sequence joins TRBV4-3 and TRBJ2-3; D tentatively fits TRBD1 or TRBD2 (5 bases each). V lost 3 bases and J lost 0, with 10 bases in between. This CDR3 region has 15 residues. Germline-derived CDR1 and CDR2 are LGHNA and YSLEER. CDR3 amino acids: CASSQGVLSTDTQYF. As DNA, the CDR3 is TGCGCCAGCAGCCAGGGGGTACTTAGCACAGATACGCAGTATTTT.

This clonotype was detected a few times. The J gene is TRBJ2-7, the V gene TRBV5-1; D is unresolved. This CDR3 is built from 13 residues. Germline CDR1 SGHRS, CDR2 YFSETQ. Trimming shortened V by 0 bases and J by 3 bases, and 7 bases separated the two germline ends. CDR3 amino acids: CASSLEPVYEQYF. CDR3 nucleotide sequence: TGCGCCAGCAGCTTGGAGCCGGTCTACGAGCAGTACTTC. Together with reference TRBV5-1 and TRBJ2-7, the CDR3 gives the full variable domain: KAGVTQTPRYLIKTRGQQVTLSCSPISGHRSVSWYQQTPGQGLQFLFEYFSETQRNKGNFPGRFSGRQFSNSRSEMNVSTLELGDSALYLCASSLEPVYEQYFGPGTRLTVT.

This clonotype occurred a few times. The rearrangement uses TRBV6-5 and TRBJ2-3; no reliable D call. With 2 bases removed from V and 6 bases from J, the gap between germline ends came to 6 bases. The CDR3 is 12 residues long. Germline loops: CDR1 MNHEY, CDR2 SVGAGI. The CDR3 DNA sequence: TGTGCCAGCAGTTACCACTGGGATACGCAGTATTTT. As protein: CASSYHWDTQYF.

The table lists this clonotype with many counts. This chain uses TRBV19 with TRBJ2-1, with 7 bases lining up with TRBD2. The length of the CDR3 is 16 residues. Germline CDR1 reads LNHDA; CDR2 reads SQIVND (reference sequence). J was trimmed by 6 bases and V by 3 bases; bases with no gene match: 11. CDR3 nucleotides: TGTGCCAGTAGTATTGGATCGGGACTACCAACCAATGAGCAGTTCTTC. It specifies CASSIGSGLPTNEQFF. Together with reference TRBV19 and TRBJ2-1, the CDR3 gives the full variable domain: DGGITQSPKYLFRKEGQNVTLSCEQNLNHDAMYWYRQDPGQGLRLIYYSQIVNDFQKGDIAEGYSVSREKKESFPLTVTSAQKNPTAFYLCASSIGSGLPTNEQFFGPGTRLTVL.

The chain couples TRBV10-1 to TRBJ2-2, with a possible D match to TRBD1 (5 bases). The CDR3 is 15 amino acids. The V end was cut by 4 bases, the J end by 1 base, with 10 bases between. Looked up from germline, CDR1 is WNHNN and CDR2 is SYGVQD (reference sequence). The CDR3 reads CASSAGPLNTGELFF. CDR3 bases: TGCGCCAGCAGTGCAGGGCCCTTGAACACCGGGGAGCTGTTTTTT.

The genes are TRBV20-1 and TRBJ2-4; TRBD1 matches at 11 bases. Germline V gene data show CDR1 as DFQATT and CDR2 as SNEGSKA (reference sequence). Germline trimming cut 5 bases from V and 10 bases from J; bases unmatched to any gene: 7. This CDR3 has 13 amino acids. The CDR3 reads CSAGGQGDRIQYF. Written as DNA, the CDR3 is TGCAGTGCTGGGGGACAGGGGGACAGGATTCAGTACTTC.

This clonotype was seen a few times. The genes are TRBV20-1 and TRBJ2-5; possible D gene TRBD2, 6 bases. The germline CDR1 and CDR2 sequences are DFQATT and SNEGSKA (reference sequence). Trimming shortened V by 1 base and J by 5 bases, and 8 bases separated the two germline ends. This CDR3 has 12 amino acids. CDR3 amino acids: CSARVRGETQYF. The CDR3 DNA follows: TGCAGTGCTAGAGTTCGGGGGGAGACCCAGTACTTC.

In its sample, this clonotype was seen a few times. The rearrangement links TRBV6-1 to TRBJ2-5; D is possibly TRBD1 (5 bases). Trimming took off 6 bases at V and 2 bases at J, with 13 bases between the two ends. The CDR3 has 14 amino acids. The germline V gene encodes CDR1 MNHNS and CDR2 SASEGT. This CDR3 is CASSRWGRQETQYF. The CDR3 coding sequence is TGTGCCAGCAGCCGGTGGGGCAGACAAGAGACCCAGTACTTC.

The gene calls are TRBV4-3 and TRBJ1-6; no clear D. In germline, CDR1 is LGHNA, CDR2 YSLEER. V was clipped by 0 bases and J by 3 bases, with 15 bases between them. CDR3 length: 18 amino acids. DNA for the CDR3: TGCGCCAGCAGCCAAGATTTCATCAGTGTCTTCTATAATTCACCCCTCCACTTT. This codes for CASSQDFISVFYNSPLHF.

The chain couples TRBV20-1 to TRBJ1-1; 7 positions match TRBD1. Germline CDR1 and CDR2: DFQATT and SNEGSKA (reference sequence). J was trimmed by 4 bases and V by 4 bases; bases with no gene match: 6. The CDR3 covers 13 residues. CDR3 loop: CSATNRGATEAFF. In DNA form, the CDR3 reads TGCAGTGCTACTAACAGGGGTGCCACTGAAGCTTTCTTT.

V usage is TRBV6-1 and J usage is TRBJ2-1; 9 bases map to TRBD1. The V and J ends lost 5 bases and 7 bases, in that order; junction bases with no gene match: 9. The CDR3 covers 15 residues. Germline V gene lookup returns CDR1 MNHNS and CDR2 SASEGT. CDR3 protein: CASSPTGGWVNEQFF. In nucleotides, the CDR3 is TGTGCCAGCAGTCCCACAGGGGGCTGGGTAAATGAGCAGTTCTTC.

The chain carries TRBV2 and TRBJ1-2, with D perhaps TRBD1 (5 bases). Looked up from germline, CDR1 is SNHLY and CDR2 is FYNNEI. The length of the CDR3 is 14 residues. The V end was cut by 7 bases, the J end by 2 bases, with 14 bases between. CDR3 amino acids: CASKFESGNYGYTF. The DNA of the CDR3 is TGTGCCAGCAAGTTCGAGTCAGGGAACTATGGCTACACCTTC.

There are a few counts of this clonotype. This sequence joins TRBV6-6 and TRBJ1-1, with unresolved D. The CDR3 is 12 residues long. Germline loops: CDR1 MNHNY, CDR2 SVGAGI (reference sequence). The ends were cut back, 6 bases at V and 8 bases at J, with 13 bases in the middle. In DNA form, the CDR3 reads TGTGCCAGCAGCCCCTTTGGGCGAGAAGCTTTCTTT. It yields the protein CASSPFGREAFF.

The chain carries TRBV7-9 and TRBJ2-3, with TRBD2 matching over 9 bases. The length of the CDR3 is 16 residues. Looked up from germline, CDR1 is SEHNR and CDR2 is FQNEAQ (reference sequence). The V and J ends lost 5 bases and 2 bases, in that order; junction bases with no gene match: 8. The DNA for the CDR3 is TGTGCCAGCAGCGAAGGACTAGCGAAGTTCACAGATACGCAGTATTTT. Protein sequence: CASSEGLAKFTDTQYF. The full variable domain, with the rest looked up from reference TRBV7-9 and TRBJ2-3, is DTGVSQNPRHKITKRGQNVTFRCDPISEHNRLYWYRQTLGQGPEFLTYFQNEAQLEKSRLLSDRFSAERPKGSFSTLEIQRTEQGDSAMYLCASSEGLAKFTDTQYFGPGTRLTVL.

In its sample, this clonotype was seen a few times. The chain is built from TRBV20-1 and TRBJ2-7; TRBD2 agrees at 7 bases. With V trimmed by 1 base and J by 5 bases, 8 bases remained unmatched. The CDR3 contains 14 residues. Per germline, CDR1 DFQATT and CDR2 SNEGSKA (reference sequence). CDR3 protein: CSARAPVGGNEQYF. The CDR3 coding sequence is TGCAGTGCTAGAGCTCCGGTGGGGGGGAACGAGCAGTACTTC.

The CDR3 DNA reads TGCAGTGCTAGAGACCGGGAATCCTCAGATACGCAGTATTTT. Translation gives CSARDRESSDTQYF. The V and J genes are TRBV20-1 and TRBJ2-3; D is perhaps TRBD2 (5 bases). CDR1 DFQATT and CDR2 SNEGSKA come from the germline V gene (reference sequence). Trimming shortened V by 0 bases and J by 4 bases, and 11 bases separated the two germline ends. CDR3 length: 14 amino acids.